These 18 T cell receptor beta chains were all obtained from the same sample, sequenced in a study of blood T cell repertoires in COVID-19. Method: immunoSEQ multiplex PCR; TCRdb's copy keeps in-frame clones and lacks some. This table holds approximately 360,000 clones, around 92% found once. The sequenced material came from peripheral blood. All receptors derive from a man aged 35 to 55 with acute or convalescent COVID-19.

The sample holds one count of this clone. CDR3 DNA sequence: TGTGCCAGTAGTATCTCCGGGACAACTGGAAACACCATATATTTT. Its translation: CASSISGTTGNTIYF. V and J are TRBV19 and TRBJ1-3; possible D gene TRBD1, 6 bases. Between the trimmed V and J ends, which lost 3 bases and 2 bases, there was a span of 11 bases. The V gene's germline CDR1 is LNHDA and CDR2 SQIVND (reference sequence). The CDR3 is 15 residues long. The full variable domain, completed using reference TRBV19 and TRBJ1-3, is DGGITQSPKYLFRKEGQNVTLSCEQNLNHDAMYWYRQDPGQGLRLIYYSQIVNDFQKGDIAEGYSVSREKKESFPLTVTSAQKNPTAFYLCASSISGTTGNTIYFGEGSWLTVV.

This chain uses TRBV14 with TRBJ2-7; TRBD2 matches at 9 bases. Unmatched junction bases numbered 6, after V lost 3 bases and J lost 0 bases. This CDR3 region has 16 residues. Looked up from germline, CDR1 is SGHDN and CDR2 is FVKESK. The CDR3 protein is CASSQYGGRASYEQYF. DNA for the CDR3: TGTGCCAGCAGCCAGTATGGCGGGAGGGCCTCCTACGAGCAGTACTTC.

V is TRBV7-6 and J is TRBJ1-1, with 7 bases that match TRBD1. J gave up 6 bases and V 4 bases, and 5 bases lay outside the gene matches. This CDR3 is built from 13 residues. The V gene's germline CDR1 is SGHVS and CDR2 FNYEAQ. The CDR3 region is CASSYNRGAEAFF. The CDR3 DNA sequence: TGTGCCAGCAGCTATAACAGGGGTGCTGAAGCTTTCTTT.

The table lists this clone with a count of one. The chain links TRBV19 to TRBJ2-7; 8 bases are a match to TRBD1. The length of the CDR3 is 14 residues. The V gene end was trimmed by 4 bases and the J gene end by 5 bases; junction bases not matched to a gene: 7. Germline CDR1 is LNHDA and CDR2 is SQIVND (reference sequence). The chain's CDR3 is CASSNRDRGHEQYF. The CDR3 nucleotides read TGTGCCAGTAGTAATAGAGACAGGGGCCACGAGCAGTACTTC.

The V and J genes are TRBV5-1 and TRBJ2-4; TRBD1 aligns across 8 bases. The CDR3 covers 15 residues. Germline CDR1 reads SGHRS; CDR2 reads YFSETQ. V shed 0 bases, J shed 3 bases, and the junction held 2 bases outside the gene matches. The CDR3, as DNA: TGCGCCAGCAGCTTGGTACAGGGGGGCAAAAACATTCAGTACTTC. Protein product: CASSLVQGGKNIQYF.

The chain carries TRBV12-5 and TRBJ2-3, with 9 bases matching TRBD1. Per germline, CDR1 LGHNT and CDR2 FRNRAP. The CDR3 has 16 amino acids. J gave up 5 bases and V 5 bases, and 11 bases lay outside the gene matches. DNA for the CDR3: TGTGCTAGTGGTCCCGACCGGGACAGGGTAAAAGATACGCAGTATTTT. Protein product: CASGPDRDRVKDTQYF.

The chain uses TRBV7-9 and TRBJ2-5; possibly TRBD2 for D (5 bases). V gave up 3 bases and J gave up 3 bases, with 17 bases separating them. CDR1 and CDR2 from the germline V gene are SEHNR and FQNEAQ (reference sequence). This CDR3 has 16 residues. The CDR3 sequence is CASSLGPSGREETQYF. The CDR3 bases are TGTGCCAGCAGCTTGGGCCCCTCGGGAAGGGAAGAGACCCAGTACTTC.

The gene calls are TRBV18 and TRBJ1-1; 7 bases fit TRBD1. The CDR3 covers 14 residues. Germline V lookup: CDR1 KGHSH, CDR2 LQKENI. V lost 3 bases and J lost 5; bases outside the gene matches: 6. The CDR3 DNA follows: TGTGCCAGCTCACCGACAGGGTGGGGGACTGAAGCTTTCTTT. Translated, it gives CASSPTGWGTEAFF.

This clone appeared a few times. The gene calls are TRBV9 and TRBJ1-6; D perhaps matches TRBD1 (6 bases). Between the trimmed V and J ends, which lost 4 bases and 7 bases, there was a span of 15 bases. Germline V gene data show CDR1 as SGDLS and CDR2 as YYNGEE. The CDR3 totals 15 residues. CDR3 DNA sequence: TGTGCCAGCAGCTCCAGGGACAACGGCAATTCACCCCTCCACTTT. This sequence encodes CASSSRDNGNSPLHF. Full variable domain (missing parts from reference TRBV9 and TRBJ1-6): DSGVTQTPKHLITATGQRVTLRCSPRSGDLSVYWYQQSLDQGLQFLIQYYNGEERAKGNILERFSAQQFPDLHSELNLSSLELGDSALYFCASSSRDNGNSPLHFGNGTRLTVT.

The genes are TRBV5-1 and TRBJ1-2; TRBD1 matches 11 bases. CDR3 length: 14 amino acids. Germline assignment: CDR1 SGHRS and CDR2 YFSETQ. V shed 4 bases, J shed 4 bases, and the junction held 3 bases outside the gene matches. CDR3: CASSRTGGGYGYTF. CDR3 DNA: TGCGCCAGCAGCAGGACAGGGGGCGGCTATGGCTACACCTTC.

The chain recombines TRBV7-9 with TRBJ2-7; possible D gene TRBD1, 5 bases. CDR3 length: 13 residues. The germline gives CDR1 SEHNR, CDR2 FQNEAQ (reference sequence). Trimming stripped 5 bases from V and 4 bases from J, with 12 bases between. DNA of the CDR3: TGTGCCAGCAGCCTCACCGCAGGGTACGAGCAGTACTTC. Translation: CASSLTAGYEQYF. The full variable domain, in which reference TRBV7-9 and TRBJ2-7 provide the parts outside the CDR3, is DTGVSQNPRHKITKRGQNVTFRCDPISEHNRLYWYRQTLGQGPEFLTYFQNEAQLEKSRLLSDRFSAERPKGSFSTLEIQRTEQGDSAMYLCASSLTAGYEQYFGPGTRLTVT.

This clone showed up just once. This rearrangement joins TRBV5-1 to TRBJ1-1; 7 nucleotides line up with TRBD1. The CDR3 runs 16 residues. The V gene end was trimmed by 0 bases and the J gene end by 5 bases; junction bases not matched to a gene: 10. The germline gives CDR1 SGHRS, CDR2 YFSETQ. CDR3 DNA: TGCGCCAGCAGCTTGGAGACAGGGCTGGGGAGGACTGAAGCTTTCTTT. Protein product: CASSLETGLGRTEAFF.

This clone has a handful of counts. This chain links TRBV9 with TRBJ1-2; 7 nucleotides line up with TRBD1. The CDR3 has 16 residues. V shed 0 bases, J shed 0 bases, and the junction held 5 bases outside the gene matches. The germline V gene has CDR1 SGDLS and CDR2 YYNGEE. The CDR3, as DNA: TGTGCCAGCAGCGTAGATCCGGGACAGACTAACTATGGCTACACCTTC. Amino acid sequence: CASSVDPGQTNYGYTF.

Points on this clone: This sample includes further DNA sequences coding for the same CDR3. J is TRBJ1-2 and V is TRBV30, with D unclear. The CDR3 loop spans 13 amino acids. V lost 3 bases to trimming and J lost 4 bases, with 12 bases between them. Germline CDR1 GTSNPN, CDR2 SVGIG (reference sequence). The CDR3 loop is CAWSVGAGYGYTF. As DNA, the CDR3 is TGTGCCTGGAGCGTCGGTGCGGGCTATGGCTACACCTTC.

This chain uses TRBV23-1 with TRBJ2-2, with no clear D. TRBV23-1 is placed among ORFs of uncertain function. Trimming pared 4 bases from V and 3 bases from J, leaving 3 bases between. The CDR3 is made up of 12 amino acids. CDR3 in DNA: TGCGCCAGCAGTCGCGACACCGGGGAGCTGTTTTTT. Protein: CASSRDTGELFF.

The chain uses TRBV28 and TRBJ1-2, with 9 bases lining up with TRBD1. There are 17 residues in the CDR3. Losses at the gene ends were 6 bases for V and 8 bases for J; bases not matched to a gene: 19. Germline values: CDR1 MDHEN, CDR2 SYDVKM. CDR3 bases: TGTGCCAGCAGAAAGCCGGGACAGGGCTTTACTTTCCGGGGCTACACCTTC. As protein: CASRKPGQGFTFRGYTF.

The V and J genes are TRBV5-4 and TRBJ2-1, with 13 bases aligning to TRBD2. This CDR3 has 18 residues. With 3 bases clipped from V and 7 bases from J, the junction kept 13 bases outside the gene matches. CDR1 is SGHNT and CDR2 is YYREEE in the germline V gene (reference sequence). CDR3 DNA sequence: TGTGCCAGCAGCTCCCAGTTCAGGACTAGCGGGAGTTCGAATGAGCAGTTCTTC. This sequence encodes CASSSQFRTSGSSNEQFF.

The sample holds many counts of this clone. This rearrangement joins TRBV6-4 to TRBJ2-2; 10 nucleotides align to TRBD1. This CDR3 comprises 15 residues. Germline V gene lookup returns CDR1 MRHNA and CDR2 SNTAGT. Trimming took 6 bases from V and 3 from J; bases not matched to a gene: 4. The CDR3 here is CASSAGTGDTGELFF. The CDR3 DNA is TGTGCCAGCAGCGCCGGGACAGGGGACACCGGGGAGCTGTTTTTT.